The 5 T cell receptor beta chains presented below share a single source sample, sequenced in a study of OX40 agonist ivuxolimab in advanced cancers. Method: immunoSEQ multiplex PCR; TCRdb's copy keeps in-frame clones and lacks some. The data hold around 92,000 clones, with roughly 95% observed a single time. Material: CD4+ or CD8+ T cells sorted from blood, obtained in a trial of the OX40 agonist ivuxolimab. The source is an adult with an advanced solid tumor such as melanoma, head and neck, liver or kidney cancer.

The chain links TRBV28 to TRBJ1-3, with 7 bases matching TRBD1. V trimming: 6 bases; J trimming: 7 bases; junction bases outside the gene matches: 3. Germline V gene lookup returns CDR1 MDHEN and CDR2 SYDVKM. The CDR3 loop spans 12 amino acids. The CDR3 sequence: CASSIQGNTIYF. DNA for the CDR3: TGTGCCAGCAGCATACAGGGGAACACCATATATTTT.

This clone was observed a single time. The genes are TRBV10-3 and TRBJ2-6; D gene ambiguous. This CDR3 is built from 16 residues. Per germline, CDR1 ENHRY and CDR2 SYGVKD. The V gene lost 0 bases and the J gene lost 0 bases, with 6 bases spanning the gap. CDR3: CAISESHSSGANVLTF. The CDR3 DNA reads as TGTGCCATCAGTGAGTCGCATTCCTCTGGGGCCAACGTCCTGACTTTC.

This chain joins TRBV5-4 and TRBJ1-1; D possibly corresponds to TRBD1 (6 bases). Germline CDR1 is SGHNT and CDR2 is YYREEE (reference sequence). The CDR3 has 14 residues. Trimming shortened V by 2 bases and J by 5 bases, and 13 bases separated the two germline ends. The CDR3 protein is CASSFPQGGTEAFF. CDR3 nucleotides: TGTGCCAGCAGCTTTCCACAGGGAGGAACTGAAGCTTTCTTT.

The rearrangement uses TRBV19 and TRBJ1-5; D uncertain. Deletions cut 1 base from V and 4 bases from J, with 8 bases between. Germline CDR1 reads LNHDA; CDR2 reads SQIVND (reference sequence). This CDR3 region has 14 residues. Written as DNA, the CDR3 is TGTGCCAGTAGTATAGGAGGTTGGAATCAGCCCCAGCATTTT. It codes for CASSIGGWNQPQHF.

The chain links TRBV10-2 to TRBJ2-1, with 14 bases identical to TRBD2. This CDR3 contains 18 residues. With V trimmed by 10 bases and J by 7 bases, 18 bases remained unmatched. Germline V lookup: CDR1 WSHSY, CDR2 SAAADI. The CDR3 sequence: CATTTYQGTSGSPNEQFF. The CDR3 DNA sequence: TGCGCCACCACCACCTACCAAGGGACTAGCGGGAGTCCTAATGAGCAGTTCTTC.